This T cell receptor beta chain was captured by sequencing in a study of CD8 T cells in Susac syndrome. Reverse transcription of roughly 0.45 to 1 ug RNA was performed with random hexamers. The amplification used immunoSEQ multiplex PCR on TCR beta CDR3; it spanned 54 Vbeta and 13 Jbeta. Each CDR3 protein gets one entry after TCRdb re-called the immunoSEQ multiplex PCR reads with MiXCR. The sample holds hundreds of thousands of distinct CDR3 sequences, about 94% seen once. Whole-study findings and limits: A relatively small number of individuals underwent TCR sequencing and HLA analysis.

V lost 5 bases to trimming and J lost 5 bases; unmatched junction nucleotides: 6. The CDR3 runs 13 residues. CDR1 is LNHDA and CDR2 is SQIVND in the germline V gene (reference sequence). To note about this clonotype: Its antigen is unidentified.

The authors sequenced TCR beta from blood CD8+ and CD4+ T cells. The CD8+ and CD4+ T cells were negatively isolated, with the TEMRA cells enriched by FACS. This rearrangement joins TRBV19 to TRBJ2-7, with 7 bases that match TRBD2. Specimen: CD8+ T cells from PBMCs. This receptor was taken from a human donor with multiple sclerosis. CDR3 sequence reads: CASSPRLADEQYF. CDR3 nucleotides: TGTGCCAGTAGTCCCCGACTAGCTGACGAGCAGTACTTC.